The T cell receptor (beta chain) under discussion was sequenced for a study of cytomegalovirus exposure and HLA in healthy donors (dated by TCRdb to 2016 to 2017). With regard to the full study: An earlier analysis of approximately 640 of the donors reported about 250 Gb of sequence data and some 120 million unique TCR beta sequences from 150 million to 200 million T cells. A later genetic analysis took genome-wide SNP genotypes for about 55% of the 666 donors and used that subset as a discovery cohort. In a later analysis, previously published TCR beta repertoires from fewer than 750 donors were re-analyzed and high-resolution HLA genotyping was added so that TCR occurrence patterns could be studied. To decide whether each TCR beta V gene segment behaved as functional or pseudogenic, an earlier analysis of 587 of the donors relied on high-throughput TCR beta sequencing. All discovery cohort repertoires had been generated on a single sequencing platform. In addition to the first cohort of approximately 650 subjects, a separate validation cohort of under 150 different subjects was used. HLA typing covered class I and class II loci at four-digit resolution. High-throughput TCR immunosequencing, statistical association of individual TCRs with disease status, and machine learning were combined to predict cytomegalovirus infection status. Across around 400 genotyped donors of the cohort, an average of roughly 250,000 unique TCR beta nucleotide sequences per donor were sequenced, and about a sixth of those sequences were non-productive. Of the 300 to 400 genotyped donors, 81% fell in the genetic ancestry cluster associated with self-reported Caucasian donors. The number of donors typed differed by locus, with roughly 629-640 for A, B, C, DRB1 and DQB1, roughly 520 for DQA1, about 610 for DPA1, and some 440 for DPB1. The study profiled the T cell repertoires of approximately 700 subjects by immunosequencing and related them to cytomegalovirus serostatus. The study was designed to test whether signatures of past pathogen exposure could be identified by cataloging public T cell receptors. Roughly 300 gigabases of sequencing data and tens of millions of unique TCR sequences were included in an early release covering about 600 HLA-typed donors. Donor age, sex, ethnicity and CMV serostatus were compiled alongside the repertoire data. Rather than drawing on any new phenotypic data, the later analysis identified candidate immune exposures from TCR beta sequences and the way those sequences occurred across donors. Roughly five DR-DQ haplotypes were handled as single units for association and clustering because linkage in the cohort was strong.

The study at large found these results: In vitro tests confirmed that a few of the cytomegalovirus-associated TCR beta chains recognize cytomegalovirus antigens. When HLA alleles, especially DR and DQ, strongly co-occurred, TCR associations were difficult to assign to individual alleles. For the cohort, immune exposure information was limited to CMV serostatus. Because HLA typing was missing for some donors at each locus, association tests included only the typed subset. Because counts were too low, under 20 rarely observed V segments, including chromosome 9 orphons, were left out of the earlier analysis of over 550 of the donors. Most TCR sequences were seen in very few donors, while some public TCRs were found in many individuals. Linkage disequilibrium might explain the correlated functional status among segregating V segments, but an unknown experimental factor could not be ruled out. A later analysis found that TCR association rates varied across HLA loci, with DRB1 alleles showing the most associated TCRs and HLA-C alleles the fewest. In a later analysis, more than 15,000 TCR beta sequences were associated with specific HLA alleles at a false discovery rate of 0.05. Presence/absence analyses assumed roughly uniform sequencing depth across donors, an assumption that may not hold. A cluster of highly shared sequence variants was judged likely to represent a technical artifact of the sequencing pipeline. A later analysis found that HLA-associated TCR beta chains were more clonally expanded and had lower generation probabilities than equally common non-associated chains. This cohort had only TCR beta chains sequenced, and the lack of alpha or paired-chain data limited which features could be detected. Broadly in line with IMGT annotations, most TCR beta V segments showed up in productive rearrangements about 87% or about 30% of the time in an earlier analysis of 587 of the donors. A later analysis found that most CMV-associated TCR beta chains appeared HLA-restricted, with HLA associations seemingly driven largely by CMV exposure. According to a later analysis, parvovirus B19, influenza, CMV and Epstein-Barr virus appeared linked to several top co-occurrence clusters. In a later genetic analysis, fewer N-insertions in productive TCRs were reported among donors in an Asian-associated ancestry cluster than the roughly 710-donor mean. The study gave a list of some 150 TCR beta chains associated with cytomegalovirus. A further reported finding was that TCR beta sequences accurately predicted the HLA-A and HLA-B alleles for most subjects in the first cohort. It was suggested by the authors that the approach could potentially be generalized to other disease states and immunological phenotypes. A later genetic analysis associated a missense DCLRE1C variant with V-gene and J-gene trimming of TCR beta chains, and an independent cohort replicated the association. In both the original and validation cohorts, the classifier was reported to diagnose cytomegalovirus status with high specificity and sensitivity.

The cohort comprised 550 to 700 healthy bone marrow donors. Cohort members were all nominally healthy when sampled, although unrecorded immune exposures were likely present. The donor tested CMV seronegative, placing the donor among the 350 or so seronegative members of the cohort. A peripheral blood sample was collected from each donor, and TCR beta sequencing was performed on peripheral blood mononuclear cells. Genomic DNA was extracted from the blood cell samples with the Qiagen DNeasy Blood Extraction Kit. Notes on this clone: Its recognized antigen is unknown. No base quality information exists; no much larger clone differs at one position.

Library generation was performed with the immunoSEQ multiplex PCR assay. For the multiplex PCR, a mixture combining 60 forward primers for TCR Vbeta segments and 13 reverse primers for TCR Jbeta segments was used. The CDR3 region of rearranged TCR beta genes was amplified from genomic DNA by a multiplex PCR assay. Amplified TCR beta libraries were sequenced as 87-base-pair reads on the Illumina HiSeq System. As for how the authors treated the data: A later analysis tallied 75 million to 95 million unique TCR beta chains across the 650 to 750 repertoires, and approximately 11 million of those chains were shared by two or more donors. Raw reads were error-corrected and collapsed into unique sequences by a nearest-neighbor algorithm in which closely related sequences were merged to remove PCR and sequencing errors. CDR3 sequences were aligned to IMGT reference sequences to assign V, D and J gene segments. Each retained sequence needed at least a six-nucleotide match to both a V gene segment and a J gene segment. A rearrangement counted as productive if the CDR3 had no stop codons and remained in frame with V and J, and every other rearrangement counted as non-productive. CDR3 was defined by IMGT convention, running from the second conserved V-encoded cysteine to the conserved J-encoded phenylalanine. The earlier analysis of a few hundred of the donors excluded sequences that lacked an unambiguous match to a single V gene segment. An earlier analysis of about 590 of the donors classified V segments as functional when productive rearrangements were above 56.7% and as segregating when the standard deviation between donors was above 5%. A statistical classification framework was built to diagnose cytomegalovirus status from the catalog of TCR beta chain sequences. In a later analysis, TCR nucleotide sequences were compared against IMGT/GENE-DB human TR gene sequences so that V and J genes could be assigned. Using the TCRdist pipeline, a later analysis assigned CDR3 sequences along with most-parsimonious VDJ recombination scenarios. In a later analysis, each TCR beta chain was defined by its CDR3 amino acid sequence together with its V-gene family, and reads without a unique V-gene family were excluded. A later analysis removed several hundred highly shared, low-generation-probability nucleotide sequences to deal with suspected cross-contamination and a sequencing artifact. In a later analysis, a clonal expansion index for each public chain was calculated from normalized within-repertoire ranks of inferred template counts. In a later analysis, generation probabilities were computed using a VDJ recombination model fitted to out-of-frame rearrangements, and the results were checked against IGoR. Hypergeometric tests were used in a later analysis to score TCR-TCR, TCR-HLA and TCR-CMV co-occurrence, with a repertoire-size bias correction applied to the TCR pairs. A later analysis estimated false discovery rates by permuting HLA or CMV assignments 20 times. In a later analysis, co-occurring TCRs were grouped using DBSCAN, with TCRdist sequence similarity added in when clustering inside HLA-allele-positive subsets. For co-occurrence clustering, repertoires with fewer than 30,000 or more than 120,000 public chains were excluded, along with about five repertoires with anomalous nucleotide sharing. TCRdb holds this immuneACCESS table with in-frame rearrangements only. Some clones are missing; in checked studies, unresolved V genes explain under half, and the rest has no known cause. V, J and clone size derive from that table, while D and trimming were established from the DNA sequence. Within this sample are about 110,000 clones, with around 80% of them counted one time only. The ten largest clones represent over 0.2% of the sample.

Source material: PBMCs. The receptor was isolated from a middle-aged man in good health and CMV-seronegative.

The bases are TGCGCCAGCAGCTATGTACAGGGAGCCTACGAGCAGTACTTC. Protein translation: CASSYVQGAYEQYF. This sequence uses TRBV5-1 and TRBJ2-7; the best D guess is TRBD1, with 6 bases matching. The cysteine opens and the phenylalanine closes a CDR3 of 14 amino acids. Here the CDR3 DNA is all that survives: 42 bases in frame from base 1. Trimming takes 3 bases from V and 2 bases from J, and the germline ends sit 12 bases apart. The germline V gene sets CDR1 to SGHRS and CDR2 to YFSETQ.